This TCR beta chain appears in the sequencing data of a study of T-cell memory formation after mild COVID-19. Turning to the study itself: TCR clusters mostly belonged to single donors.

V lost 3 bases and J lost 5, with 14 bases in between. From germline, CDR1 is DFQATT and CDR2 SNEGSKA (reference sequence). The CDR3 length is 15 residues. TCRdb passed the 5' RACE reads through MiXCR, listing each CDR3 protein once. The data show 300,000 to 350,000 distinct CDR3 sequences, under 15% seen once. Ten or more counts support this clonotype. Its antigen is unknown. Study results and caveats: CD4+ contracting clones lay mainly in CM and EM, CD8+ ones in EMRA. CD4/CD8 balance held among clones contracting day 15 to 85, and later expanders leaned CD4+.

This clonotype was sampled from a man younger than 30 who had mild COVID-19 (a few samples of this study predate the infection). Cell type and time point are not known. The V call is TRBV20-1, the J call TRBJ1-6, with TRBD1 as a possible D gene (5 bases). Specimen: PBMCs or a T cell subset sorted from them (not recorded which). The chain's CDR3 is CSARGGYRDNSPLHF. CDR3 DNA: TGCAGTGCTAGGGGGGGTTACAGAGATAATTCACCCCTCCACTTT.